This entry features one TCR beta chain sequence. Source study methods: Cell counts per sample came from amplifying reference gene primers. The assay was immunoSEQ multiplex PCR, and TCRdb's table has in-frame clones only and misses some. That table furnishes V, J and clone size, whereas the DNA furnished D and trimming. The table lists approximately 49,000 clones, roughly 86% of them singletons. The data derive from a study of blood T cell repertoires in COVID-19. Overall study context: The cDNA or gDNA used as material had been derived from T cells, B-cell-depleted T cells, or PBMCs.

CDR1 and CDR2 from the germline V gene are SGHDN and FVKESK. The CDR3 has 14 amino acids. Trimming removed 4 bases from V and 11 bases from J; junction bases left unmatched: 10. Sequences were obtained from peripheral blood. The rearrangement links TRBV14 to TRBJ1-1; 10 bases align to TRBD1. The TCR was taken from a man in his forties or fifties with active COVID-19. This CDR3 reads CASSPSRQGAFAFF. The CDR3 region has the DNA TGTGCCAGCAGCCCCTCCCGACAGGGGGCTTTCGCTTTCTTT.